Below, one T cell receptor (beta chain) is given with its context. The ends were cut back, 4 bases at V and 8 bases at J, with 9 bases in the middle. Germline CDR1 and CDR2: SGHRS and YFSETQ. CDR3 length equals 11 residues. Authors' analysis steps: Reference gene primer amplification gave nucleated cell count estimates. Some clones are missing from TCRdb's copy, which holds only in-frame ones; the method was immunoSEQ multiplex PCR. That table is the source of V, J and clone size, and D and trimming were worked out from the DNA. The table records 130,000 or so clones, around 88% of them present only once. These data come from a study of blood T cell repertoires in COVID-19. Study summary: The United States, Italy and Spain were the sources of the acute and convalescent COVID-19 samples. Sources were T cells, B-cell-depleted T cells, or PBMCs; the material itself was cDNA or gDNA.

This chain uses TRBV5-1 with TRBJ1-1; D remains unclear. The origin of this receptor is a man in his fifties with acute or convalescent COVID-19. The sample consisted of peripheral blood. DNA of the CDR3: TGCGCCAGCAGCGAGGGCCCGGAAGCTTTCTTT. Its translation is CASSEGPEAFF.